This T cell receptor beta chain comes out of a study of T cell responses to AZD1222 COVID-19 vaccine. General observations from the study: The donors showed a predominance of white British ancestry and of females, with possible underestimation of clonal diversity. Of spike-specific TCRs, nearly half reportedly target regions left unmutated in variants. None of the repertoires were sampled until the peak T cell response had passed. Increases in Spike-specific TCR breadth and depth were seen after two AZD1222 doses.

V dropped 3 bases and J dropped 0 bases, with 13 bases sitting between them. The CDR3 extends over 16 amino acids. Germline V gene lookup returns CDR1 LNHNV and CDR2 YYDKDF (reference sequence). TCRdb keeps only in-frame clones here, not all; method: immunoSEQ multiplex PCR. The repertoire consists of tens of thousands of clones, with about 87% occurring once and the leading ten covering approximately 19%. As regards this clone: Its antigen is not known.

The rearrangement joins TRBV15 to TRBJ2-3; perhaps D is TRBD1 or TRBD2 (5 bases each). The receptor was isolated from an adult in good health. Source: peripheral blood, taken on day 0 of AZD1222 vaccination. The CDR3 is CATSSGSWGSTDTQYF. The CDR3 nucleotides read TGTGCCACCAGCAGCGGGTCATGGGGGAGCACAGATACGCAGTATTTT. The whole variable domain, filled in from reference TRBV15 and TRBJ2-3, reads DAMVIQNPRYQVTQFGKPVTLSCSQTLNHNVMYWYQQKSSQAPKLLFHYYDKDFNNEADTPDNFQSRRPNTSFCFLDIRSPGLGDTAMYLCATSSGSWGSTDTQYFGPGTRLTVL.